This T cell receptor (beta chain) was observed in a study of beta chain features in type 1 diabetes. Findings of the study overall: For patients and controls alike, PCR might favor shorter templates to the same degree. People with Type 1 diabetes carried modestly yet significantly shorter TCRB CDR3s in all four CD4+ subsets. Fewer insertions but more deletions were seen at VDJ junctions in type 1 diabetes patients. There was a possibility that cDNA sequencing over-represented cells with high TCR expression.

As every portion of the isolated RNA was reverse transcribed, the sequencing read expressed TCRB transcripts. Produced via immunoSEQ multiplex PCR; TCRdb's table is partial and in-frame only. This sample carries 400,000 or so clones, roughly 12% of them seen once, and the ten largest clones take around 0.0099%. Researchers reported sorting CD4+ naive, central memory, regulatory and stem cell-like memory cells via CD45RO/CCR7/CD25/CD127/CD95/CD27. Germline lookup yields CDR1 MDHEN and CDR2 SYDVKM. The CDR3 totals 13 residues. Trimming took 10 bases from V and 1 from J; bases not matched to a gene: 5. About this clone itself: Antigen unknown.

The J gene is TRBJ1-1, the V gene TRBV28; TRBD1 matches 8 bases. The sequence was obtained from a woman under 30 with type 1 diabetes. The sequencing input was naive CD4+ T cells from blood. CDR3 residues: CATLQGGNTEAFF. CDR3 sequence (DNA): TGTGCCACTTTACAGGGGGGGAACACTGAAGCTTTCTTT.